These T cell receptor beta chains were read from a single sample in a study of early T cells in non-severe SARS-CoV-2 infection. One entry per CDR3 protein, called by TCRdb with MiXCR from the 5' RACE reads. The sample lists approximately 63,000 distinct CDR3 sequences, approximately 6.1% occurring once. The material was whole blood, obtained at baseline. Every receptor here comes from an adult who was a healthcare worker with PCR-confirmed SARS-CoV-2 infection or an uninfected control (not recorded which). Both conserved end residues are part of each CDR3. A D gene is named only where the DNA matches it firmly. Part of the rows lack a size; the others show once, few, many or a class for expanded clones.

TGCGCCAGCAGCTTGATGGGACTAGCGGATGAGCAGTTCTTC	CASSLMGLADEQFF	TRBD2	TRBV5-1	TRBJ2-1	many
TGCAGTGCTAGAACCCCGGCACGGGCCACCTACGAGCAGTACTTC	CSARTPARATYEQYF	-	TRBV20-1	TRBJ2-7	many
TGTGCCAGCAGTAAGGACTACTCCTACGAGCAGTACTTC	CASSKDYSYEQYF	-	TRBV6-5	TRBJ2-7	many
TGTGCCTGGAGGGCAGGGGGGTACACTGAAGCTTTCTTT	CAWRAGGYTEAFF	TRBD1	TRBV30	TRBJ1-1	few
TGTGCCAGCAGCCCCCGGGACAGCAGCTATGGCTACACCTTC	CASSPRDSSYGYTF	TRBD1	TRBV11-1	TRBJ1-2	few
TGCAGTGCGAGGGCTGTTCAAGAGACCCAGTACTTC	CSARAVQETQYF	-	TRBV20-1	TRBJ2-5	-
TGTGCCAGCAGCTCGGACCGAACAGCCTACGAGCAGTACTTC	CASSSDRTAYEQYF	-	TRBV7-2	TRBJ2-7	many
TGTGCCAGCTCACCACCGGTCAAGGTAACCTACGAGCAGTACTTC	CASSPPVKVTYEQYF	-	TRBV18	TRBJ2-7	many
TGTGCCAGCAGTTTAAATGGGGACAGGGAAGGCTACACCTTC	CASSLNGDREGYTF	TRBD1	TRBV27	TRBJ1-2	few
TGTGCCAGCAGTTACGACAGGGGGGACTACGAGCAGTACTTC	CASSYDRGDYEQYF	TRBD1	TRBV6-5	TRBJ2-7	few
TGTGCCAGCAGTACCCCGACAGGGTCCCCCGGTGGAAACACCATATATTTT	CASSTPTGSPGGNTIYF	TRBD1	TRBV28	TRBJ1-3	few
TGTGCCACGTGGACACCAGCCGACTACGAGCAGTACTTC	CATWTPADYEQYF	-	TRBV7-9	TRBJ2-7	few
TGTGCCACCTCCTCGGGAGGGGCCAAAAACATTCAGTACTTC	CATSSGGAKNIQYF	TRBD2	TRBV28	TRBJ2-4	few